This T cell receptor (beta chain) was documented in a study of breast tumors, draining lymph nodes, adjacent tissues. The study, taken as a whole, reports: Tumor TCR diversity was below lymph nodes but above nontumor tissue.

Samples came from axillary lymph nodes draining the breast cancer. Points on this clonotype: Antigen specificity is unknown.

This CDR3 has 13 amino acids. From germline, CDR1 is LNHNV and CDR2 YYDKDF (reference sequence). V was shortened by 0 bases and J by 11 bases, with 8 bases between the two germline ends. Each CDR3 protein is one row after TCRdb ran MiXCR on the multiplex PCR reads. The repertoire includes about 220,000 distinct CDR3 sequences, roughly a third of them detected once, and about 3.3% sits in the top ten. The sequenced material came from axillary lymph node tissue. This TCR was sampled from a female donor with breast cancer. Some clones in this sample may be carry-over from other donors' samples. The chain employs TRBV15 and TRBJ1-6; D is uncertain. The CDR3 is CATSRDLGTPLHF. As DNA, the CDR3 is TGTGCCACCAGCAGAGATCTGGGCACACCCCTCCACTTT.